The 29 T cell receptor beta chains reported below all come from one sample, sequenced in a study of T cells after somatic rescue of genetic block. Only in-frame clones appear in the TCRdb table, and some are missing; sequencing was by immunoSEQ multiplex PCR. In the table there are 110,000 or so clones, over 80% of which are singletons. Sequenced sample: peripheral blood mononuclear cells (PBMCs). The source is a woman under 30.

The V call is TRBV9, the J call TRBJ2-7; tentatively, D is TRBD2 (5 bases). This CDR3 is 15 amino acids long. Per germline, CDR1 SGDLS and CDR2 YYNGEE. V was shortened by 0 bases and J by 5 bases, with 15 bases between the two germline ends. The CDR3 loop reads CASSVALGDLDEQYF. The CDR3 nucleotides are TGTGCCAGCAGCGTAGCCCTGGGAGACCTGGACGAGCAGTACTTC.

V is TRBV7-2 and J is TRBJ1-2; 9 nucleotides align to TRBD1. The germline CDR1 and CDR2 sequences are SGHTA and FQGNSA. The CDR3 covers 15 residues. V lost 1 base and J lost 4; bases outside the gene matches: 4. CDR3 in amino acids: CASSLGLTGGYGYTF. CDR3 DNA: TGTGCCAGCAGCTTAGGACTGACAGGGGGCTATGGCTACACCTTC.

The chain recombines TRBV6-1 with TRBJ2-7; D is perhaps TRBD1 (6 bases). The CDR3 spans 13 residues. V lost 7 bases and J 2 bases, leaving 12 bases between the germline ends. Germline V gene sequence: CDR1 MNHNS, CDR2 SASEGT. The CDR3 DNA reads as TGTGCCAGCACCTACAGGGAAACCTACGAGCAGTACTTC. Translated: CASTYRETYEQYF.

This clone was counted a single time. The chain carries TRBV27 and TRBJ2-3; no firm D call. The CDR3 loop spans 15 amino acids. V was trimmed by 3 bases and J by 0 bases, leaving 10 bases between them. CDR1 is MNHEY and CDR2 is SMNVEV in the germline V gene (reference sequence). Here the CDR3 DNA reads TGTGCCAGCAGTTTGTTGGATCCTAGCACAGATACGCAGTATTTT. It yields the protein CASSLLDPSTDTQYF.

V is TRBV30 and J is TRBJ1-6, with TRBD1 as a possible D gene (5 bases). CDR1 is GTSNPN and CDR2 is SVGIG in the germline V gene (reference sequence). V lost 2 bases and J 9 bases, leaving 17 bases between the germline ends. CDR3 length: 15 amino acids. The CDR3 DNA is TGTGCCTGGAGTACCCGCCAGGGTGGCGGTTCACCCCTCCACTTT. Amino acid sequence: CAWSTRQGGGSPLHF.

CDR3 loop: CASSQVGGNNEQFF. The CDR3 coding sequence is TGTGCCAGCAGCCAAGTGGGGGGTAACAATGAGCAGTTCTTC. This chain joins TRBV4-2 and TRBJ2-1, with TRBD2 as a possible D gene (6 bases). In germline, CDR1 is LGHNA, CDR2 YNFKEQ. The CDR3 is 14 residues long. The V and J ends lost 1 base and 5 bases respectively, with 9 bases between them.

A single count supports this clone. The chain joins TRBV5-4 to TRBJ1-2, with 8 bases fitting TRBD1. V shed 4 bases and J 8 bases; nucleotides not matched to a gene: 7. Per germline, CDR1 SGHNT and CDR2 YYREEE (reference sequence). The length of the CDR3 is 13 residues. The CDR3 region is CASSPWTGKGYTF. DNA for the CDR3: TGTGCCAGCAGCCCGTGGACAGGGAAGGGCTACACCTTC.

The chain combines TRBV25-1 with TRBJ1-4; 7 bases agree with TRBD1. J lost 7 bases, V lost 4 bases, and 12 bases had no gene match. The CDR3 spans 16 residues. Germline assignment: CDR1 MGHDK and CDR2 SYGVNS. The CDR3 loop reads CASSVPQGRRGEKLFF. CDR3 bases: TGTGCCAGCAGTGTCCCACAGGGGCGCCGGGGTGAAAAACTGTTTTTT. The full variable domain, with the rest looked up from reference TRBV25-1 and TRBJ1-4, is EADIYQTPRYLVIGTGKKITLECSQTMGHDKMYWYQQDPGMELHLIHYSYGVNSTEKGDLSSESTVSRIRTEHFPLTLESARPSHTSQYLCASSVPQGRRGEKLFFGSGTQLSVL.

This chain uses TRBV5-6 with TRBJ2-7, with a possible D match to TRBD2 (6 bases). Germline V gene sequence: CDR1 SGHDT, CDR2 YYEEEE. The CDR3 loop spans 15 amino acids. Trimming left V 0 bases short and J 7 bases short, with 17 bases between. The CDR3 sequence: CASSLAGGAGAEQYF. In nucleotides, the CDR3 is TGTGCCAGCAGCTTGGCTGGCGGGGCGGGCGCAGAGCAGTACTTC.

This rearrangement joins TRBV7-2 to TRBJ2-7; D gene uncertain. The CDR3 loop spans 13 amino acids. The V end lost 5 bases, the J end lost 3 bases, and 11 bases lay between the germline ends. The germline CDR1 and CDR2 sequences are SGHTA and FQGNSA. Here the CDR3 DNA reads TGTGCCAGCAGCCCTCGCGGAAACTACGAGCAGTACTTC. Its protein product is CASSPRGNYEQYF.

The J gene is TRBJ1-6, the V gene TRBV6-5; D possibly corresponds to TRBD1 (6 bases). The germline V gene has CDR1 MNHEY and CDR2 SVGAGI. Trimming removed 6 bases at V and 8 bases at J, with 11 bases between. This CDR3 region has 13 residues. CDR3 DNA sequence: TGTGCCAGCAGGACAGGTGTGGATTCACCCCTCCACTTT. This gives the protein CASRTGVDSPLHF.

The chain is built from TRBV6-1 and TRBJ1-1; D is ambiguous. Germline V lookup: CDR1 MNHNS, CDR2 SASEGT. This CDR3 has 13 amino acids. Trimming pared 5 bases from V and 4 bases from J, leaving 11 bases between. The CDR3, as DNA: TGTGCCAGCAGTCTTAGGACGGGCACTGAAGCTTTCTTT. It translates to CASSLRTGTEAFF.

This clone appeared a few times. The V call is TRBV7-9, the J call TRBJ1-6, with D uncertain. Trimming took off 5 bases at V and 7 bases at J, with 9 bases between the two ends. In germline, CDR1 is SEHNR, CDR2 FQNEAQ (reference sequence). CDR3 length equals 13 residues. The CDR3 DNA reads TGTGCCAGCAGCCTTCAGAGCAATTCACCCCTCCACTTT. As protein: CASSLQSNSPLHF.

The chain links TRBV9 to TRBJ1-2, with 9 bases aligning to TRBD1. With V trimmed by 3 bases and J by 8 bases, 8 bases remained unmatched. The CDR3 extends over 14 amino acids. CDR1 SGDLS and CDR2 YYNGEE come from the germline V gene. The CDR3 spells CASSGGRQGGGYTF. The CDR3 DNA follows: TGTGCCAGCAGCGGAGGACGACAGGGGGGAGGCTACACCTTC.

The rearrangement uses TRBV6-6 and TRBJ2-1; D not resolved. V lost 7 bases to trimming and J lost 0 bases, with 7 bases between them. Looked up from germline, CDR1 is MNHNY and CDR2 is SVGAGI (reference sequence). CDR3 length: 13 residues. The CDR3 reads CASTTSSYNEQFF. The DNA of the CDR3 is TGTGCCAGCACCACGAGCTCCTACAATGAGCAGTTCTTC.

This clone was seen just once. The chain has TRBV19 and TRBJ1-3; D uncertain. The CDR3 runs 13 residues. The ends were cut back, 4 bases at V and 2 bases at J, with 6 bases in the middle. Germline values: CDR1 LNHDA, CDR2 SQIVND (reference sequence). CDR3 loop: CASSRGPGNTIYF. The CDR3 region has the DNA TGTGCCAGTAGTAGGGGTCCTGGAAACACCATATATTTT.

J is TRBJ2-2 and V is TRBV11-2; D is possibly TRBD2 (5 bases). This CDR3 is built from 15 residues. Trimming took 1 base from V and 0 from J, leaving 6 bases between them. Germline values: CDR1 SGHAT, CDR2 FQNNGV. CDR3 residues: CASSLGTANTGELFF. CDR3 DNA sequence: TGTGCCAGCAGCTTAGGGACTGCGAACACCGGGGAGCTGTTTTTT.

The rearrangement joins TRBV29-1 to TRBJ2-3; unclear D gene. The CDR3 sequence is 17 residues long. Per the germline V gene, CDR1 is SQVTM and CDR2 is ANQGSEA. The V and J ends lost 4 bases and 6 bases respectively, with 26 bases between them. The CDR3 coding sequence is TGCAGCGTTGTTGGGTTAGAAGGGCATAGTTGGATGGATACGCAGTATTTT. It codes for CSVVGLEGHSWMDTQYF.

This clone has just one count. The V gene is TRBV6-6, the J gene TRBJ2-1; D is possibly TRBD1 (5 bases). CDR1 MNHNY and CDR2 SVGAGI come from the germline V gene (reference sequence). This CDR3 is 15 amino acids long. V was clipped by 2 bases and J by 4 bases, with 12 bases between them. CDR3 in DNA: TGTGCCAGCAGTTACCAGGGTATCTCATACAATGAGCAGTTCTTC. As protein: CASSYQGISYNEQFF.

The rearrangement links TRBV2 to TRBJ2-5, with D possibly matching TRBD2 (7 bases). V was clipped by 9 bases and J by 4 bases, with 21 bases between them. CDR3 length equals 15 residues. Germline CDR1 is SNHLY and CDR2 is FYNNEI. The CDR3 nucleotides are TGTGCCAGTCCCCTCGTACGGGGGGCAGTAGAGACCCAGTACTTC. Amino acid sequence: CASPLVRGAVETQYF.

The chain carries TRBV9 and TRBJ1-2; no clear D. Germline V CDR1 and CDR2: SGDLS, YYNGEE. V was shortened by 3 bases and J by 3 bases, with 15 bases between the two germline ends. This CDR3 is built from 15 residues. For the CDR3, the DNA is TGTGCCAGCAGCGCTGTCGCTCGCCTAGACTATGGCTACACCTTC. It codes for CASSAVARLDYGYTF.

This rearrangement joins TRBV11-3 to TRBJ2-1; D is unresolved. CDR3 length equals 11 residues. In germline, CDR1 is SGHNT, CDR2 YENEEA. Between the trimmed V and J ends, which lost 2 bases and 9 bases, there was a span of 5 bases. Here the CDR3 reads CASSLSTEQFF. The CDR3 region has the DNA TGTGCCAGCAGCTTATCTACTGAGCAGTTCTTC.

Written as DNA, the CDR3 is TGTGCCAGCTCACCACCTCAGGGAGGAGTATTTCGGAACACTGAAGCTTTCTTT. Its protein is CASSPPQGGVFRNTEAFF. The chain is built from TRBV18 and TRBJ1-1; D is perhaps TRBD1 (5 bases). Germline values: CDR1 KGHSH, CDR2 LQKENI. Trimming shortened V by 0 bases and J by 1 base, and 18 bases separated the two germline ends. The CDR3 has 18 residues.

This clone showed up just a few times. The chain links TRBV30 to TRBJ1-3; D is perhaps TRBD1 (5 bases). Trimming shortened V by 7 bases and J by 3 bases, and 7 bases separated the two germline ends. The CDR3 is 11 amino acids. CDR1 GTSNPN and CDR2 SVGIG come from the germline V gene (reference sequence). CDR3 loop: CASRVGNTIYF. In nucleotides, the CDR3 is TGTGCCTCCAGGGTTGGAAACACCATATATTTT.

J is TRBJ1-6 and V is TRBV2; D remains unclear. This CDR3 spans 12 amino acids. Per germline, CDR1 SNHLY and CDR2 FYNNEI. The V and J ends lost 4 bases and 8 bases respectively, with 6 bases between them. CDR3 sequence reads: CASSALYSPLHF. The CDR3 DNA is TGTGCCAGCAGTGCGTTGTATTCACCCCTCCACTTT.

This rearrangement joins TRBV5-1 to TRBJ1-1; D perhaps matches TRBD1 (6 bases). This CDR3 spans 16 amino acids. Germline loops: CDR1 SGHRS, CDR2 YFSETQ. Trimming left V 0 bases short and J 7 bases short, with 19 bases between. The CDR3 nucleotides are TGCGCCAGCAGCTTGGATCTGAGTGGGCTACAGGGTGAAGCTTTCTTT. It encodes CASSLDLSGLQGEAFF.

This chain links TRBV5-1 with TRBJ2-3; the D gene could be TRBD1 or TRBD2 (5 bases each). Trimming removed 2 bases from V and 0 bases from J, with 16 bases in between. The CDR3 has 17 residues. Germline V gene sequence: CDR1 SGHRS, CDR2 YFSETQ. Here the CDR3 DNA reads TGCGCCAGCAGCTTTAGAGGGGTTTACAGTAGCACAGATACGCAGTATTTT. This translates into CASSFRGVYSSTDTQYF.

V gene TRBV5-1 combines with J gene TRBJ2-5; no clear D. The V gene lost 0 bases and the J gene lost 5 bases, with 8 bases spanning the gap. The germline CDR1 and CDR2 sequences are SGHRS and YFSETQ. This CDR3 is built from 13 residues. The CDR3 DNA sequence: TGCGCCAGCAGCTTGGGTCTCGCGGAGACCCAGTACTTC. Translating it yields CASSLGLAETQYF.

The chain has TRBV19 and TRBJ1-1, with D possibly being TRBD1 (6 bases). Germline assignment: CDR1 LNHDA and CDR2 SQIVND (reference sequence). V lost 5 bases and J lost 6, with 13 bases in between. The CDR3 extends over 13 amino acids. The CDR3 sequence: CASSEQGGSEAFF. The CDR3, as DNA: TGTGCCAGTAGTGAACAGGGCGGATCTGAAGCTTTCTTT.